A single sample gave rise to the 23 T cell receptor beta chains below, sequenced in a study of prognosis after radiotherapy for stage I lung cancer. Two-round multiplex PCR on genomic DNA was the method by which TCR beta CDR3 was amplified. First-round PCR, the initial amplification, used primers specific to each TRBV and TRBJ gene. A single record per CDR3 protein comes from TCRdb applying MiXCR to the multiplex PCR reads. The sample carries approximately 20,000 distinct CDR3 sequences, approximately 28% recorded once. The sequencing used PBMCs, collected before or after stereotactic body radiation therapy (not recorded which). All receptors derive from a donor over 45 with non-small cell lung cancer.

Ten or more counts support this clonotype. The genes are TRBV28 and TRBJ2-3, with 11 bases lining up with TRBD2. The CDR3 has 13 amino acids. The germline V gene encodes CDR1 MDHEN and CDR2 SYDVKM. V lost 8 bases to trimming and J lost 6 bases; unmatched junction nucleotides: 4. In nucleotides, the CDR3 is TGTGCCAGCGAACTAGCGGGAGCCGATACGCAGTATTTT. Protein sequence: CASELAGADTQYF. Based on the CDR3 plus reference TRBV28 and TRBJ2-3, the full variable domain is DVKVTQSSRYLVKRTGEKVFLECVQDMDHENMFWYRQDPGLGLRLIYFSYDVKMKEKGDIPEGYSVSREKKERFSLILESASTNQTSMYLCASELAGADTQYFGPGTRLTVL.

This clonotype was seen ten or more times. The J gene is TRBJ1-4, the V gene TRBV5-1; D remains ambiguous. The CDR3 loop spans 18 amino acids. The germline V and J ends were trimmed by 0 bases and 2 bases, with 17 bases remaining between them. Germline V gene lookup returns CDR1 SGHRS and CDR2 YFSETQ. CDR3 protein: CASSLARHSPTTNEKLFF. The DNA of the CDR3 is TGCGCCAGCAGCTTGGCACGGCACAGCCCTACGACTAATGAAAAACTGTTTTTT.

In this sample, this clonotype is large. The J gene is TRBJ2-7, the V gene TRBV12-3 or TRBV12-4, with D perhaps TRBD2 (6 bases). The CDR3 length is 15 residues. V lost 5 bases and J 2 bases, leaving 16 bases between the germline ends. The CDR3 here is CASSQSGFDTYEQYF. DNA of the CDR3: TGTGCCAGCAGTCAAAGCGGGTTTGATACCTACGAGCAGTACTTC.

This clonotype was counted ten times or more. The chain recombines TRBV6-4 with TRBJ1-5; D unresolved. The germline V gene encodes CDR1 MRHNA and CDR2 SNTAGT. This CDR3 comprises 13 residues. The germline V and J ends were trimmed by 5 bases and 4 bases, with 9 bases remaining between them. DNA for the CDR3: TGTGCCAGCAGTTACCGGCTAAATCAGCCCCAGCATTTT. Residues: CASSYRLNQPQHF.

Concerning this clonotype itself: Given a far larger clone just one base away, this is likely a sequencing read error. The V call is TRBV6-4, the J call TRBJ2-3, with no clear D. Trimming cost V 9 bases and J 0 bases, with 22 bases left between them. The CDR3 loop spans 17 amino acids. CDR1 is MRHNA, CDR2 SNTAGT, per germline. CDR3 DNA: TGTGCCAGAAGTTACTCACCTTCGATCTTTAGCACAGATACGCAGTATTTT. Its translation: CARSYSPSIFSTDTQYF.

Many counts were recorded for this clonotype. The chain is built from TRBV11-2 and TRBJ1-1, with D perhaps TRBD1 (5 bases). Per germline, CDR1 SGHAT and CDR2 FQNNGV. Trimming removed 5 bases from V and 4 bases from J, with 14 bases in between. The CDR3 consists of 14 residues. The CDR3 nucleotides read TGTGCCAGCAGCCCATGGGGGGGTAGCACTGAAGCTTTCTTT. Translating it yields CASSPWGGSTEAFF.

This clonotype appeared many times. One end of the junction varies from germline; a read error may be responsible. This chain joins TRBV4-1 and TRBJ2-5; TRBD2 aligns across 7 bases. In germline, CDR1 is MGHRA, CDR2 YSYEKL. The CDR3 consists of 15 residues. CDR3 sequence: CASRQVGSGQETQYF. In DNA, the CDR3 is TGCGCCAGCAGGCAAGTGGGTAGCGGGCAAGAGACCCAGTACTTC.

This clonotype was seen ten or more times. The CDR3 loop is CAISEVGVGAGANVLTF. The CDR3 bases are TGTGCCATCAGTGAGGTCGGGGTAGGGGCTGGGGCCAACGTCCTGACTTTC. The genes are TRBV10-3 and TRBJ2-6, with D perhaps being TRBD1 or TRBD2 (5 bases each). The V and J ends lost 2 bases and 2 bases respectively, with 13 bases between them. The CDR3 is 17 residues long. Germline CDR1 and CDR2: ENHRY and SYGVKD.

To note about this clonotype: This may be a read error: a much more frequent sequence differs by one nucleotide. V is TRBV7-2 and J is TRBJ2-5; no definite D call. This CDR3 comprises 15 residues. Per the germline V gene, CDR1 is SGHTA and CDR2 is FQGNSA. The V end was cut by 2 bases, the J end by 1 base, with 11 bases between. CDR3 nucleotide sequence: TGTGCCAGCAGCTTATACGAAGCGACCCAAGAGACCCAGTACTTC. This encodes CASSLYEATQETQYF.

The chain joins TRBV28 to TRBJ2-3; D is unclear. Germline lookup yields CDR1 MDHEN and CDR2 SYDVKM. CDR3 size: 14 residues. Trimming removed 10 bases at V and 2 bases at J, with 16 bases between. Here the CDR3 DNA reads TGTGCCATCAGCTACCTTTCCGACACAGATACGCAGTATTTT. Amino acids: CAISYLSDTDTQYF.

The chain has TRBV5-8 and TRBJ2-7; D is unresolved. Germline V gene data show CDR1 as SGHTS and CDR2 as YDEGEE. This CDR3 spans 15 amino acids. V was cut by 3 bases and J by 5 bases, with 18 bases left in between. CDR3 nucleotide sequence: TGTGCCAGCAGCTCGTCGTGGCAGTGGGCCAACGAGCAGTACTTC. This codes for CASSSSWQWANEQYF.

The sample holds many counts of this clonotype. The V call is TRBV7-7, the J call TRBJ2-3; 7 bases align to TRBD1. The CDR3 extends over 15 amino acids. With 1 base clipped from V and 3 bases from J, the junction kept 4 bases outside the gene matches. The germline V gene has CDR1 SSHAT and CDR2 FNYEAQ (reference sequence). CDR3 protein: CASSLGQGETDTQYF. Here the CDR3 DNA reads TGTGCCAGCAGCTTAGGCCAGGGGGAGACAGATACGCAGTATTTT.

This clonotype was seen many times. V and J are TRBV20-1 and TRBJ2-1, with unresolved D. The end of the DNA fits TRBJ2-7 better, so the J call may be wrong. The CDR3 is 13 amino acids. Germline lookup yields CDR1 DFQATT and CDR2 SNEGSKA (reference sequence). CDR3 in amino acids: CSARFPYIYEQYF. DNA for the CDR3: TGCAGTGCTAGGTTCCCATATATCTACGAGCAGTACTTC.

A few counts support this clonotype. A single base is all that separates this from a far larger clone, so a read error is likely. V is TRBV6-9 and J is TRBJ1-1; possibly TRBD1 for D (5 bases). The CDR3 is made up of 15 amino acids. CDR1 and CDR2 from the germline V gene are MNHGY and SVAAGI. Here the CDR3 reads CASSYQGTMNTESFF. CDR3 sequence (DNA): TGTGCCAGCAGTTACCAGGGTACGATGAACACTGAATCTTTCTTT.

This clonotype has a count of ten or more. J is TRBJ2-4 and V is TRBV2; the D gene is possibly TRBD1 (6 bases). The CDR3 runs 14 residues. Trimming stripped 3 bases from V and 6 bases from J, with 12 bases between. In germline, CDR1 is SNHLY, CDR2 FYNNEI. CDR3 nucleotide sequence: TGTGCCAGCAGTGACAGGGGCCGGGGAAACATTCAGTACTTC. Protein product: CASSDRGRGNIQYF.

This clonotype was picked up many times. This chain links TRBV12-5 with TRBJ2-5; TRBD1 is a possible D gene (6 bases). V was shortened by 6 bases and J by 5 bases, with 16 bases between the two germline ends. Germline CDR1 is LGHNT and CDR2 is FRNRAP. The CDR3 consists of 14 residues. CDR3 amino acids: CASGTTTGFETQYF. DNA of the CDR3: TGTGCTAGTGGAACCACGACAGGTTTCGAGACCCAGTACTTC. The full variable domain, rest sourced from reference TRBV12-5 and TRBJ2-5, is DARVTQTPRHKVTEMGQEVTMRCQPILGHNTVFWYRQTMMQGLELLAYFRNRAPLDDSGMPKDRFSAEMPDATLATLKIQPSEPRDSAVYFCASGTTTGFETQYFGPGTRLLVL.

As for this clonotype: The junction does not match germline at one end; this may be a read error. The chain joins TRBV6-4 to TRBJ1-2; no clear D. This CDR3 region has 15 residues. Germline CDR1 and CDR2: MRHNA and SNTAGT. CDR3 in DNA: TGTGCCAGCAGTGAAGGTCCCGGGCCCGCCTATGTCTACACCTTC. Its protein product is CASSEGPGPAYVYTF.

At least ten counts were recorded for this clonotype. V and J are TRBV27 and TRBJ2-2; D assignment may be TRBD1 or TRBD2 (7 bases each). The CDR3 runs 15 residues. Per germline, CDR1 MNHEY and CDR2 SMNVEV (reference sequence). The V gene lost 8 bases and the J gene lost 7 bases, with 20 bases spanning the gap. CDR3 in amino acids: CASGQVGGPIGELFF. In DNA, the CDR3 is TGTGCCAGCGGACAGGTGGGAGGGCCTATCGGGGAGCTGTTTTTT.

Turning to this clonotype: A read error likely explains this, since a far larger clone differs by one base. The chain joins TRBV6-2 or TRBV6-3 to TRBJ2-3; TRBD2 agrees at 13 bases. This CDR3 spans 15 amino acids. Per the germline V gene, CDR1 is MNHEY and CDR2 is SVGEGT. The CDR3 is CASSEGLAGLDMQYF. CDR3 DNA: TGTGCCAGCAGTGAGGGACTAGCGGGACTAGATATGCAGTATTTT.

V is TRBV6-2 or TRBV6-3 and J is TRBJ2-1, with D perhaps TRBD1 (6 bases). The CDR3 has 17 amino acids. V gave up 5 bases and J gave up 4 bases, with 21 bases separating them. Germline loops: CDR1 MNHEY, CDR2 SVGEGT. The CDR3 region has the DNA TGTGCCAGCAGTGACCCGACACAGGGTTTGTCGTACAATGAGCAGTTCTTC. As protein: CASSDPTQGLSYNEQFF.

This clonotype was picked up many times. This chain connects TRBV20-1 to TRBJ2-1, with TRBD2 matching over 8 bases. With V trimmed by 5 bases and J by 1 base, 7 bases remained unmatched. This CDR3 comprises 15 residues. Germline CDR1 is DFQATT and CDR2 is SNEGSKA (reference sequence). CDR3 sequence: CSARDSGTSYNEQFF. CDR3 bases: TGCAGTGCTCGGGATAGCGGGACGTCCTACAATGAGCAGTTCTTC.

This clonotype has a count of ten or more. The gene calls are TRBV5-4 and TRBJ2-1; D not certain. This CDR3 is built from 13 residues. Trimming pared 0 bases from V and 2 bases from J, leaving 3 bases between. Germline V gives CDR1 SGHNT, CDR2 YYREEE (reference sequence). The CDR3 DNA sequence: TGTGCCAGCAGCTTGGAGACCTACAATGAGCAGTTCTTC. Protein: CASSLETYNEQFF.

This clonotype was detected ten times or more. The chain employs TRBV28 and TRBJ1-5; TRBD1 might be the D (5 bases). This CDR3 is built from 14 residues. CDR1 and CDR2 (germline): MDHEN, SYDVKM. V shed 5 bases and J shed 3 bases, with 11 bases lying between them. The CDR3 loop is CASSTDSSNQPQHF. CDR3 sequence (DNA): TGTGCCAGCAGTACAGACAGCTCCAATCAGCCCCAGCATTTT.